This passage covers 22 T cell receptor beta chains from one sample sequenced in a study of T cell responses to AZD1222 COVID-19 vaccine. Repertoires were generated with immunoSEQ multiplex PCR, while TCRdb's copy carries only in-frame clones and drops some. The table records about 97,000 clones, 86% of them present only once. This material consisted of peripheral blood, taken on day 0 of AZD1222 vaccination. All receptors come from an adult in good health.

The CDR3 nucleotides read TGTGCCAGCAGAAGCCTAACAGGGGGCGAGTACAATGAGCAGTTCTTC. It specifies CASRSLTGGEYNEQFF. This chain links TRBV2 with TRBJ2-1, with TRBD1 identical over 9 bases. The CDR3 covers 16 residues. V was clipped by 6 bases and J by 4 bases; unmatched bases: 10. Germline-derived CDR1 and CDR2 are SNHLY and FYNNEI.

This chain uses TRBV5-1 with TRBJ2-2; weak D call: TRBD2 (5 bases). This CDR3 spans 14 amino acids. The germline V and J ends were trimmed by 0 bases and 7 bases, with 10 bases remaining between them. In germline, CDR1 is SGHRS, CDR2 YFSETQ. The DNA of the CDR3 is TGCGCCAGCAGCTTGGGCTGGGGAGACGGGGAGCTGTTTTTT. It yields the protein CASSLGWGDGELFF.

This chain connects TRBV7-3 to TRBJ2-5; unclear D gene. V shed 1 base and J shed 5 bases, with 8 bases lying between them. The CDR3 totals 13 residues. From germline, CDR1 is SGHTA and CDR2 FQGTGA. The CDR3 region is CASSLKFGETQYF. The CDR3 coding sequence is TGTGCCAGCAGCTTAAAGTTCGGTGAGACCCAGTACTTC.

The DNA for the CDR3 is TGTGCCAGCAGCCCGCACCGGGACAGGGTATGGGAGCAGTACTTC. Translated, it gives CASSPHRDRVWEQYF. The chain combines TRBV7-8 with TRBJ2-7, with 9 positions matching TRBD1. The length of the CDR3 is 15 residues. Unmatched junction bases numbered 12, after V lost 5 bases and J lost 7 bases. Germline V gives CDR1 SGHVS, CDR2 FQNEAQ.

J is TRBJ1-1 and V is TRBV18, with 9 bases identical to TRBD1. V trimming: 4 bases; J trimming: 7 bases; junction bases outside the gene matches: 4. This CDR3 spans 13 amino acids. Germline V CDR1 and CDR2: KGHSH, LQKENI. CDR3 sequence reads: CASSRTGDHEAFF. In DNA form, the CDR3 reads TGTGCCAGCTCACGGACAGGGGACCATGAAGCTTTCTTT.

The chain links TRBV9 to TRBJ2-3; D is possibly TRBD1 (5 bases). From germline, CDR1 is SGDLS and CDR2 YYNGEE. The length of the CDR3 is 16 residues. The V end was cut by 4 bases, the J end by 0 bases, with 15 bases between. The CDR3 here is CASSIRQQPSTDTQYF. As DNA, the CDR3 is TGTGCCAGCAGCATAAGACAGCAGCCCAGCACAGATACGCAGTATTTT. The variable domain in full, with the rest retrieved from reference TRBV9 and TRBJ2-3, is DSGVTQTPKHLITATGQRVTLRCSPRSGDLSVYWYQQSLDQGLQFLIQYYNGEERAKGNILERFSAQQFPDLHSELNLSSLELGDSALYFCASSIRQQPSTDTQYFGPGTRLTVL.

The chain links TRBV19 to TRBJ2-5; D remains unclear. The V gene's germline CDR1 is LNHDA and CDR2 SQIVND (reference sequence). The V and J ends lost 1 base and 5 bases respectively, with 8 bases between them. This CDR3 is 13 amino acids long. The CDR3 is CASSIGGLETQYF. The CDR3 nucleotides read TGTGCCAGTAGTATAGGGGGTCTGGAGACCCAGTACTTC.

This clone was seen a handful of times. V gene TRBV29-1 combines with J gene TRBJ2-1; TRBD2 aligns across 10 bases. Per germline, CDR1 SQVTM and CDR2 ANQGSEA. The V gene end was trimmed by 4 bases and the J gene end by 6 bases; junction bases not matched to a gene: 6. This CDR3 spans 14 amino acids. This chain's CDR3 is CSVGSGRMGNEQFF. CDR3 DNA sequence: TGCAGCGTTGGTAGCGGGAGGATGGGCAATGAGCAGTTCTTC.

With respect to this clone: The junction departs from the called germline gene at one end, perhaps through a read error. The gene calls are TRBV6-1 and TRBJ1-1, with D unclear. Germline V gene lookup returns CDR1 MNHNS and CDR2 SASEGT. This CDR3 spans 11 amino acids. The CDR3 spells CASSSGRNYPF. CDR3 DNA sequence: TGTGCCAGCAGTTCTGGCAGAAATTATCCGTTT.

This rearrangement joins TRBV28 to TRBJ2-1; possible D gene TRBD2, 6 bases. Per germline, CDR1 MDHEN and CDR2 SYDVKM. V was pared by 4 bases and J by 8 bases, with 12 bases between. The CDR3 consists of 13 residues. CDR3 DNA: TGTGCCAGCAGTTCCGACCCGGGAGATGAGCAGTTCTTC. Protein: CASSSDPGDEQFF.

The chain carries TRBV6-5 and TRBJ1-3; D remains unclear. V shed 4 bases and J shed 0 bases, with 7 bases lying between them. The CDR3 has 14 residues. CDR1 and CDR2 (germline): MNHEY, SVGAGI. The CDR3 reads CASSSTGSGNTIYF. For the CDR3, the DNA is TGTGCCAGCAGTTCTACGGGCTCTGGAAACACCATATATTTT.

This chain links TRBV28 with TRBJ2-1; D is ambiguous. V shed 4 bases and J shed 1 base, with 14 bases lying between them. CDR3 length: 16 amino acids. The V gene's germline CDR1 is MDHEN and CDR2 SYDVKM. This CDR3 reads CASSSIAGLSYNEQFF. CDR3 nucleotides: TGTGCCAGCAGTTCGATCGCAGGCCTGTCCTACAATGAGCAGTTCTTC.

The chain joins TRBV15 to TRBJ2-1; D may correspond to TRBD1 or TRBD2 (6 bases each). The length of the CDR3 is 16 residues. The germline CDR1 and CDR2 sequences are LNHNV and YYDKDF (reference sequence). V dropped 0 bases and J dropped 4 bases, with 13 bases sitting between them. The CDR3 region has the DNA TGTGCCACCAGCAGAGATCACCCGGGGGCATACAATGAGCAGTTCTTC. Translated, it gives CATSRDHPGAYNEQFF.

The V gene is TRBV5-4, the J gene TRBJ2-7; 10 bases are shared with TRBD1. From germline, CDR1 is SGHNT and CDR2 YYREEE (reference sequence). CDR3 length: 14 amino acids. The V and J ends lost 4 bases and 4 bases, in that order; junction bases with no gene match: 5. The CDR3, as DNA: TGTGCCAGCAGCGTGGACAGGGGGTCGTACGAGCAGTACTTC. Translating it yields CASSVDRGSYEQYF.

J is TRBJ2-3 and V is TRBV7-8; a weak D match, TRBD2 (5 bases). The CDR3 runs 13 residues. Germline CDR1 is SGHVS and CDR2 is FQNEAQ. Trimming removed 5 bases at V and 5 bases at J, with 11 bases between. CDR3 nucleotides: TGTGCCAGCAGCCTAGTGGAGGTAGATACGCAGTATTTT. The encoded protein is CASSLVEVDTQYF.

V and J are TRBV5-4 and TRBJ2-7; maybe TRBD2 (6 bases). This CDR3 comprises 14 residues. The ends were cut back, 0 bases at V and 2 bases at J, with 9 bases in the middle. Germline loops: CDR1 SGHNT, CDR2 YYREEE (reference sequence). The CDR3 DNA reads TGTGCCAGCAGCTTGGGGGGGGAGACCTACGAGCAGTACTTC. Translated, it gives CASSLGGETYEQYF.

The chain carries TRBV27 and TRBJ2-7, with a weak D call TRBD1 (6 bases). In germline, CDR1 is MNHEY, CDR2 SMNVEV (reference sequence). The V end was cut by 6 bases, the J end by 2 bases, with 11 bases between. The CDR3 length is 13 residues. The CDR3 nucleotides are TGTGCCAGCAGCGACCGGGACACCTACGAGCAGTACTTC. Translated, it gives CASSDRDTYEQYF.

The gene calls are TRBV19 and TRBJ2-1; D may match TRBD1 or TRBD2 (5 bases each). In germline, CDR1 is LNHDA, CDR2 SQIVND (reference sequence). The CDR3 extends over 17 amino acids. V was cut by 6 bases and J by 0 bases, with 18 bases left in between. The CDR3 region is CASSPRRGASSYNEQFF. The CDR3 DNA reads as TGTGCCAGTAGCCCTAGGCGAGGGGCTAGCTCCTACAATGAGCAGTTCTTC.

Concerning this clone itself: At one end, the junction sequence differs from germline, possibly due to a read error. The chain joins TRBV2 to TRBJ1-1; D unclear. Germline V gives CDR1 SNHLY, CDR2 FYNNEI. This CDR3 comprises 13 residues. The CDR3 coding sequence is TGTGCCAGCGGTGATAATAAGGTCACTGAAGCTTTCTTT. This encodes CASGDNKVTEAFF.

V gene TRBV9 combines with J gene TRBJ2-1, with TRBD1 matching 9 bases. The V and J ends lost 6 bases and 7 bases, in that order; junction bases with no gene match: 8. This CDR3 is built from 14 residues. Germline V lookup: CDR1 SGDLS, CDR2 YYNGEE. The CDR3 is CASNPGQGYNEQFF. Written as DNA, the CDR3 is TGTGCCAGCAACCCGGGACAGGGTTATAATGAGCAGTTCTTC.

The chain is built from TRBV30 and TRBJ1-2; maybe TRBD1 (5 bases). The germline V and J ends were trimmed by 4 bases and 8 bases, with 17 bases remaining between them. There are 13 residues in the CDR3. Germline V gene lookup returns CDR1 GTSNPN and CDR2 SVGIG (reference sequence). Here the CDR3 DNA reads TGTGCCTGGACAGGGCGTGCCGCTATGGGCTACACCTTC. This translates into CAWTGRAAMGYTF.

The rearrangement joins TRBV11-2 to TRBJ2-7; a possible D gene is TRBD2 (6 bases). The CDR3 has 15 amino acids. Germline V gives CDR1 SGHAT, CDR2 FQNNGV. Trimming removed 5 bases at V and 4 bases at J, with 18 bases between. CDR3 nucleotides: TGTGCCAGCAGCCCCGTACGGGGAGGCAAGTACGAGCAGTACTTC. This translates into CASSPVRGGKYEQYF.